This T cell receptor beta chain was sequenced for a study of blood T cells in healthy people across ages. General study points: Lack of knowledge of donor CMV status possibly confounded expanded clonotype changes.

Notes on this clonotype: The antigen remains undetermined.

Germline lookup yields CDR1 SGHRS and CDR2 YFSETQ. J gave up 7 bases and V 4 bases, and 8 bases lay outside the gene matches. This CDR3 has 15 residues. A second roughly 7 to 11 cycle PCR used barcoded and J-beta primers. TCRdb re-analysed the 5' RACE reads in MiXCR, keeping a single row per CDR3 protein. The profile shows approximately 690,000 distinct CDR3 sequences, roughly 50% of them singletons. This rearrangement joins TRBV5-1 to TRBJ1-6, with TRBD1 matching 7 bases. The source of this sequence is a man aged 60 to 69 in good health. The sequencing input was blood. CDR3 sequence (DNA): TGCGCCAGCAGCCGGTGGACAGGAATGAATTCACCCCTCCACTTT. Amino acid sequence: CASSRWTGMNSPLHF.